This TCR beta chain was identified during a study of CD8+CD57+ T cells in acquired aplastic anemia. Notes on the study in general: Patients and controls turned out to have twenty-nine CD8+ CDR3 sequences in common.

Genomic DNA was employed as the template in profiling TCR beta VDJ and CDR3. TCRdb passed the reads through MiXCR, listing each CDR3 protein once. The table has about 200,000 distinct CDR3 sequences, more than 55% seen once. Those patients picked for sequencing had displayed CD8+CD57+ cell expansion on flow cytometry. At the time of blood sampling, patients had not yet received any therapy. With regard to this clonotype: Its antigen remains unidentified.

The V gene's germline CDR1 is ENHRY and CDR2 SYGVKD. Unmatched junction bases numbered 13, after V lost 2 bases and J lost 4 bases. CDR3 length: 18 amino acids. This clonotype was obtained from a human donor with aplastic anemia. Input material: sorted CD4+, CD8+, or CD8+CD57+ T cells (not recorded which) from PBMCs. The chain has TRBV10-3 and TRBJ2-7; 11 nucleotides match TRBD2. CDR3 sequence (DNA): TGTGCCATCAGTGAGCCGACGAAACTAGCGGGAGCAGCTTACGAGCAGTACTTC. Translating it yields CAISEPTKLAGAAYEQYF.